Below, 27 T cell receptor beta chains from the same sample are listed, as sequenced in a study of beta chain features in type 1 diabetes (dated by TCRdb to the late 2010s). Library preparation was by the immunoSEQ multiplex PCR assay. All of the isolated RNA was reverse transcribed with the High Capacity cDNA Reverse Transcription Kit, so expressed TCRB transcripts were sequenced. Not all clones reach the TCRdb copy of this immuneACCESS table, which keeps in-frame sequences only. Checked studies attribute under half of the gap to unresolved V genes and leave the rest unexplained. The sample profile shows about 360,000 clones; around 12% of them were found once. The ten largest clones take up under 0.02% of the sample. The sample comprised naive CD4+ T cells from blood. This sample's cell subset or site label indicates: true naive CD4+ T cells. The receptors derive from a man aged 18 to 30 in good health.

The chain joins TRBV7-9 to TRBJ2-2, with D possibly being TRBD2 (5 bases). The ends were cut back, 5 bases at V and 1 base at J, with 8 bases in the middle. This CDR3 comprises 14 residues. Germline values: CDR1 SEHNR, CDR2 FQNEAQ (reference sequence). The CDR3 sequence: CASSRRGNTGELFF. CDR3 DNA: TGTGCCAGCAGCCGACGGGGGAACACCGGGGAGCTGTTTTTT.

This chain uses TRBV6-5 with TRBJ2-7; a possible D gene is TRBD2 (6 bases). Germline assignment: CDR1 MNHEY and CDR2 SVGAGI. The CDR3 has 15 amino acids. Trimming shortened V by 2 bases and J by 0 bases, and 11 bases separated the two germline ends. CDR3 sequence (DNA): TGTGCCAGCAGTTACGGCCGGCGGGGCTCCTACGAGCAGTACTTC. Protein: CASSYGRRGSYEQYF.

V is TRBV5-1 and J is TRBJ2-7; D not certain. Germline V gene data show CDR1 as SGHRS and CDR2 as YFSETQ. There are 13 residues in the CDR3. Trimming removed 0 bases at V and 3 bases at J, with 7 bases between. The CDR3 is CASSLVPFYEQYF. Here the CDR3 DNA reads TGCGCCAGCAGCTTGGTTCCGTTCTACGAGCAGTACTTC.

The chain couples TRBV11-2 to TRBJ2-1; maybe TRBD1 (6 bases). In germline, CDR1 is SGHAT, CDR2 FQNNGV. CDR3 length: 12 residues. Trimming removed 6 bases at V and 9 bases at J, with 12 bases between. The CDR3 reads CASRSDRSEQFF. CDR3 in DNA: TGTGCCAGCAGATCGGACAGAAGTGAGCAGTTCTTC.

The genes are TRBV7-9 and TRBJ1-6; D may be TRBD1 (6 bases). The CDR3 loop spans 14 amino acids. Germline CDR1 SEHNR, CDR2 FQNEAQ (reference sequence). V gave up 7 bases and J gave up 7 bases, with 14 bases separating them. As DNA, the CDR3 is TGTGCCAGCACCCGGACAGATGGGAATTCACCCCTCCACTTT. This gives the protein CASTRTDGNSPLHF.

This rearrangement joins TRBV2 to TRBJ1-5, with D perhaps matching TRBD1 (5 bases). Trimming removed 6 bases from V and 3 bases from J, with 9 bases in between. Germline V gives CDR1 SNHLY, CDR2 FYNNEI. CDR3 size: 13 residues. In DNA form, the CDR3 reads TGTGCCAGCAGCCTGGACATCAATCAGCCCCAGCATTTT. Protein product: CASSLDINQPQHF.

CDR3 loop: CASSYYPSGGGYTF. Here the CDR3 DNA reads TGTGCCAGCAGTTACTACCCTTCGGGGGGTGGCTACACCTTC. The J gene is TRBJ1-2, the V gene TRBV6-6, with D possibly being TRBD1 (5 bases). CDR3 length: 14 amino acids. Germline V lookup: CDR1 MNHNY, CDR2 SVGAGI (reference sequence). The ends were cut back, 1 base at V and 7 bases at J, with 13 bases in the middle.

The rearrangement links TRBV5-6 to TRBJ1-1; D call uncertain. V lost 3 bases and J lost 5, with 17 bases in between. The CDR3 extends over 15 amino acids. CDR1 and CDR2 from the germline V gene are SGHDT and YYEEEE. In DNA form, the CDR3 reads TGTGCCAGCAGCTACGGCGTGGGCCTAAGGACTGAAGCTTTCTTT. Its translation is CASSYGVGLRTEAFF. Full variable domain (outside the CDR3, taken from reference TRBV5-6 and TRBJ1-1): DAGVTQSPTHLIKTRGQQVTLRCSPKSGHDTVSWYQQALGQGPQFIFQYYEEEERQRGNFPDRFSGHQFPNYSSELNVNALLLGDSALYLCASSYGVGLRTEAFFGQGTRLTVV.

V is TRBV11-3 and J is TRBJ2-5, with 10 bases identical to TRBD1. Germline V lookup: CDR1 SGHNT, CDR2 YENEEA. This CDR3 comprises 14 residues. Losses at the gene ends were 5 bases for V and 5 bases for J; bases not matched to a gene: 5. CDR3 sequence (DNA): TGTGCCAGCAGCCCAGGGACAGGGGTCGAGACCCAGTACTTC. This sequence encodes CASSPGTGVETQYF. Filled out from reference TRBV11-3 and TRBJ2-5, the complete variable domain reads EAGVVQSPRYKIIEKKQPVAFWCNPISGHNTLYWYLQNLGQGPELLIRYENEEAVDDSQLPKDRFSAERLKGVDSTLKIQPAELGDSAVYLCASSPGTGVETQYFGPGTRLLVL.

In this sample, this clone turned up a few times. This chain connects TRBV19 to TRBJ2-1, with 7 bases lining up with TRBD2. The CDR3 consists of 17 residues. V lost 4 bases, J lost 5 bases, and 14 bases stayed unmatched. Germline assignment: CDR1 LNHDA and CDR2 SQIVND (reference sequence). The CDR3 protein is CASSKSRAAGVHNEQFF. The CDR3, as DNA: TGTGCCAGTAGTAAATCCAGAGCCGCGGGGGTGCACAATGAGCAGTTCTTC.

V usage is TRBV19 and J usage is TRBJ2-6; TRBD2 agrees at 8 bases. Germline CDR1 is LNHDA and CDR2 is SQIVND (reference sequence). Trimming took 0 bases from V and 3 from J; bases not matched to a gene: 10. This CDR3 comprises 19 residues. CDR3 DNA: TGTGCCAGTAGTATAGATCGGGGGGGCGGAACGAGTGGGGCCAACGTCCTGACTTTC. Translating it yields CASSIDRGGGTSGANVLTF.

The chain links TRBV7-2 to TRBJ2-5, with D tentatively TRBD2 (5 bases). CDR3 length: 16 amino acids. Trimming removed 4 bases at V and 4 bases at J, with 19 bases between. In germline, CDR1 is SGHTA, CDR2 FQGNSA. The CDR3 spells CASSSVLRARGETQYF. In nucleotides, the CDR3 is TGTGCCAGCAGCTCAGTCTTAAGGGCTCGGGGAGAGACCCAGTACTTC.

This clone was recorded a few times. The chain employs TRBV7-2 and TRBJ2-7, with D maybe TRBD1 (5 bases). V was clipped by 0 bases and J by 1 base, with 13 bases between them. Germline CDR1 is SGHTA and CDR2 is FQGNSA. CDR3 size: 16 residues. This CDR3 is CASSLALTEISYEQYF. The CDR3 DNA is TGTGCCAGCAGCTTAGCCCTGACAGAGATTTCCTACGAGCAGTACTTC.

This clone was observed a handful of times. The rearrangement joins TRBV10-3 to TRBJ2-1; 7 bases align to TRBD2. Per the germline V gene, CDR1 is ENHRY and CDR2 is SYGVKD. V trimming: 11 bases; J trimming: 7 bases; junction bases outside the gene matches: 11. The CDR3 has 13 amino acids. CDR3 in DNA: TGTGCCCTGTGGGAGGGTGAAAGGAATGAGCAGTTCTTC. Translation: CALWEGERNEQFF.

In its sample, this clone was seen a few times. The chain recombines TRBV19 with TRBJ1-5; D not certain. Trimming took 0 bases from V and 5 from J, leaving 5 bases between them. Germline CDR1 is LNHDA and CDR2 is SQIVND (reference sequence). The CDR3 runs 13 residues. The CDR3, as DNA: TGTGCCAGTAGTATAGATCGAGATCAGCCCCAGCATTTT. As protein: CASSIDRDQPQHF.

V usage is TRBV11-1 and J usage is TRBJ1-1; D is ambiguous. Looked up from germline, CDR1 is SGHAT and CDR2 is FQDESV (reference sequence). CDR3 length equals 12 residues. The germline V and J ends were trimmed by 3 bases and 0 bases, with 2 bases remaining between them. The CDR3 reads CASSFVNTEAFF. CDR3 DNA: TGTGCCAGCAGCTTCGTGAACACTGAAGCTTTCTTT. Full variable domain (rest looked up from reference TRBV11-1 and TRBJ1-1): EAEVAQSPRYKITEKSQAVAFWCDPISGHATLYWYRQILGQGPELLVQFQDESVVDDSQLPKDRFSAERLKGVDSTLKIQPAELGDSAMYLCASSFVNTEAFFGQGTRLTVV.

The chain employs TRBV6-5 and TRBJ1-5, with TRBD1 as a possible D gene (6 bases). Germline V gene sequence: CDR1 MNHEY, CDR2 SVGAGI. The CDR3 is 14 residues long. V dropped 6 bases and J dropped 5 bases, with 14 bases sitting between them. Here the CDR3 reads CASSADGGHQPQHF. CDR3 bases: TGTGCCAGCAGCGCCGACGGGGGGCATCAGCCCCAGCATTTT.

This clone was counted between two and nine times. The genes are TRBV6-5 and TRBJ2-7; D is possibly TRBD2 (7 bases). CDR1 is MNHEY and CDR2 is SVGAGI in the germline V gene. V was pared by 4 bases and J by 3 bases, with 16 bases between. This CDR3 contains 15 residues. CDR3 in DNA: TGTGCCAGCAGTTCTACCGCGGGGGCCCACTACGAGCAGTACTTC. Protein sequence: CASSSTAGAHYEQYF.

The chain joins TRBV19 to TRBJ2-1; TRBD2 aligns across 8 bases. The junction had 11 bases not matched to a gene; V was cut back by 7 bases and J by 0 bases. From germline, CDR1 is LNHDA and CDR2 SQIVND (reference sequence). This CDR3 comprises 17 residues. The CDR3 region is CASTPMPSGSSYNEQFF. Written as DNA, the CDR3 is TGTGCCAGTACCCCCATGCCCAGCGGGAGCTCCTACAATGAGCAGTTCTTC.

The rearrangement uses TRBV18 and TRBJ2-7; D call uncertain. Between the trimmed V and J ends, which lost 6 bases and 2 bases, there was a span of 14 bases. Germline-derived CDR1 and CDR2 are KGHSH and LQKENI. This CDR3 has 14 amino acids. The CDR3 DNA reads TGTGCCAGCTCGCCAAAGCAGGAAACCTACGAGCAGTACTTC. Amino acids: CASSPKQETYEQYF.

This clone has a handful of counts. This chain joins TRBV21-1 and TRBJ2-7; the D call of TRBD1 is as the table states it, not checked on the DNA. TRBV21-1 is reported as a pseudogene. The CDR3 runs to 15 residues. This CDR3 reads CASSKGTGHFYEQYF. As DNA, the CDR3 is TGTGCCAGCAGCAAAGGGACGGGACACTTCTACGAGCAGTACTTC.

V gene TRBV9 combines with J gene TRBJ2-5; TRBD1 might be the D (5 bases). This CDR3 has 15 residues. In germline, CDR1 is SGDLS, CDR2 YYNGEE. Trimming shortened V by 0 bases and J by 4 bases, and 13 bases separated the two germline ends. Here the CDR3 reads CASSVVDNPGETQYF. For the CDR3, the DNA is TGTGCCAGCAGCGTAGTGGACAACCCAGGAGAGACCCAGTACTTC.

V is TRBV5-6 and J is TRBJ2-1, with D maybe TRBD2 (6 bases). CDR1 and CDR2 (germline): SGHDT, YYEEEE. Trimming took 4 bases from V and 8 from J, leaving 22 bases between them. This CDR3 comprises 16 residues. Here the CDR3 reads CASSHGLLGPRDEQFF. DNA for the CDR3: TGTGCCAGCAGCCACGGACTACTCGGCCCCAGGGATGAGCAGTTCTTC.

This sequence joins TRBV5-4 and TRBJ1-2; no definite D call. The CDR3 contains 15 residues. V lost 4 bases and J lost 0, with 13 bases in between. The germline V gene encodes CDR1 SGHNT and CDR2 YYREEE (reference sequence). The CDR3 here is CASSLDPPTNYGYTF. CDR3 sequence (DNA): TGTGCCAGCAGCCTGGACCCGCCTACTAACTATGGCTACACCTTC.

The rearrangement links TRBV7-9 to TRBJ1-5; D is unclear. V was cut by 3 bases and J by 5 bases, with 14 bases left in between. Germline V CDR1 and CDR2: SEHNR, FQNEAQ (reference sequence). The CDR3 runs to 15 residues. The DNA of the CDR3 is TGTGCCAGCAGCTTGTTTGGAGGGCCGGATCAGCCCCAGCATTTT. Translated: CASSLFGGPDQPQHF.

This clone turned up a few times. V gene TRBV30 combines with J gene TRBJ2-2, with 10 bases identical to TRBD1. The CDR3 covers 14 residues. J gave up 5 bases and V 8 bases, and 8 bases lay outside the gene matches. Germline V gives CDR1 GTSNPN, CDR2 SVGIG (reference sequence). The CDR3 protein is CAAGDRGFTGELFF. CDR3 nucleotide sequence: TGTGCCGCCGGGGACAGGGGTTTTACCGGGGAGCTGTTTTTT.

The chain recombines TRBV10-3 with TRBJ1-5, with D unclear. V dropped 10 bases and J dropped 5 bases, with 15 bases sitting between them. Germline V lookup: CDR1 ENHRY, CDR2 SYGVKD. CDR3 size: 13 residues. The CDR3 loop reads CATTAGSDQPQHF. For the CDR3, the DNA is TGTGCCACTACGGCGGGGTCCGATCAGCCCCAGCATTTT.